This T cell receptor beta chain was sequenced for a study of blood T cell repertoires in COVID-19 (dated by TCRdb to 2020 to 2021). About the investigation overall: Samples covering the acute and convalescent phases of COVID-19 were provided by collaborators in the United States, Italy and Spain. A de-identified subject ID, COVID-19 status, age in years and sex were almost always included in the sample metadata. Samples were obtained from the ongoing ImmuneRACE study (first 160 participants) and from roughly 1,300 subjects provided by 6 global collaborators. The repertoires were made available in a free public database intended to serve as a resource for research on the immune response to SARS-CoV-2. HLA class I and class II types, where available, came from metadata supplied by the sample provider rather than from assay-based typing. The dataset comprised deeply sampled blood TCRbeta repertoires from subjects exposed to, actively infected with, or recovered from COVID-19. The prospective study material was composed of cDNA or gDNA derived from T cells, B-cell-depleted T cells, or PBMCs.

Collaborating institutions collected whole blood in K2EDTA tubes following their own protocols. For TCRbeta analysis, collaborators shipped samples in one of three forms: frozen whole blood, isolated PBMCs, or DNA extracted from either of those sample types. Measured from the cysteine to the phenylalanine, the CDR3 is 20 residues long. The read is trimmed to its CDR3 DNA, 60 bases read in frame from base 1. TCRbeta CDR3 regions were amplified from genomic DNA by means of the immunoSEQ Assay, a bias-controlled multiplex PCR. Processing in the source paper ran as follows. The number of nucleated cells in each sample was estimated from the amplification of reference gene primers within the assay. Sequence reads were collapsed and filtered to measure the absolute abundance of every unique TCRbeta CDR3 rearrangement. For each sample, productive Simpson clonality was calculated as the square root of Simpson's diversity index over productive rearrangements. The source is immuneACCESS, and TCRdb retained only in-frame sequences with V and J called. Part of the clones is not carried over; for the studies checked, unresolved V genes explain less than half of this, and the remainder is unexplained. V and J calls and clone size follow that table, whereas D and trimming were derived from the DNA. Counted in this sample were fewer than 250,000 clones; approximately 89% of them appeared once. About 5% of the sample is in the top ten clones.

Worth noting for this clone: Its cognate antigen has yet to be identified. Per-base quality was not reported, and no clone a single base away is much larger than it.

Overall study results and their limits: The quantity of clinical and demographic metadata differed by source and by participant and was supplied without curation.

The sequence was collected from a woman between 40 and 55 years old with acute or convalescent COVID-19. The chain links TRBV21-1 with TRBJ1-5; TRBD1 is the table's D call and was not checked against the DNA. TRBV21-1 is described as a pseudogene. The sequenced sample consisted of peripheral blood. The bases are TGTGCCAGCAGCCAAAAAGGGACAGGGGGACCCTGGGTGGGCAATCAGCCCCAGCATTTT. Its translation is CASSQKGTGGPWVGNQPQHF.